This T cell receptor (beta chain) was observed in a study of blood T cell repertoires in COVID-19. CDR1 is LGHNA and CDR2 is YSLEER in the germline V gene. Deletions cut 0 bases from V and 6 bases from J, with 12 bases between. The CDR3 is 15 amino acids. Authors' processing steps: Cell counts per sample came from amplifying reference gene primers. Repertoires were generated with immunoSEQ multiplex PCR, while TCRdb's copy carries only in-frame clones and drops some. That table is the source of V, J and clone size, and D and trimming were worked out from the DNA. The sample records about 150,000 clones, 88% being singletons.

The sequence was collected from a human donor in a cohort sampled during active COVID-19. This sequence joins TRBV4-3 and TRBJ1-5; the D gene is possibly TRBD1 (5 bases). Material for sequencing was peripheral blood. CDR3 residues: CASSQESGASQPQHF. CDR3 nucleotide sequence: TGCGCCAGCAGCCAAGAATCTGGGGCAAGTCAGCCCCAGCATTTT.